A single sample gave rise to the 21 T cell receptor beta chains below, sequenced in a study of T cell repertoires in cytomegalovirus infection. TCRdb called the reads again in MiXCR, with one record for every CDR3 protein. The profile covers around 240,000 distinct CDR3 sequences, with 22% appearing a single time and 15% to 20% taken by the ten largest. Sequences were obtained from CD8+ T cells from PBMCs. These receptors all stem from a human donor in good health (CMV status not recorded). Some clones in this sample may be carry-over from other donors' samples.

This clonotype was picked up a small number of times. This chain connects TRBV6-1 to TRBJ2-3; no firm D call. The ends were cut back, 2 bases at V and 6 bases at J, with 9 bases in the middle. The CDR3 is 13 amino acids. Germline V gene sequence: CDR1 MNHNS, CDR2 SASEGT. The CDR3 coding sequence is TGTGCCAGCAGTGAATGGATCTCGGATACGCAGTATTTT. It is translated as CASSEWISDTQYF.

CDR3 nucleotide sequence: TGCAGCGTCGCCGGGTTGTCAGGGAGCAACGAGCAGTACTTC. It specifies CSVAGLSGSNEQYF. V and J are TRBV29-1 and TRBJ2-7; D might be TRBD1 or TRBD2, each matching 5 bases. Germline CDR1 is SQVTM and CDR2 is ANQGSEA. With 6 bases removed from V and 5 bases from J, the gap between germline ends came to 20 bases. CDR3 size: 14 residues.

This chain joins TRBV28 and TRBJ2-5, with D tentatively TRBD1 (6 bases). Trimming stripped 1 base from V and 1 base from J, with 13 bases between. The CDR3 is made up of 16 amino acids. Germline CDR1 reads MDHEN; CDR2 reads SYDVKM. In DNA, the CDR3 is TGTGCCAGCAGTTTATATTCGGGACAAGTCCAAGAGACCCAGTACTTC. This encodes CASSLYSGQVQETQYF.

The chain uses TRBV20-1 and TRBJ1-1; maybe TRBD1 (6 bases). From germline, CDR1 is DFQATT and CDR2 SNEGSKA (reference sequence). V was cut by 6 bases and J by 5 bases, with 22 bases left in between. There are 15 residues in the CDR3. The CDR3 loop is CSAERVRTVDTEAFF. Written as DNA, the CDR3 is TGCAGTGCGGAGAGGGTCCGGACAGTGGATACTGAAGCTTTCTTT.

This chain links TRBV19 with TRBJ1-4; TRBD1 is a possible D gene (6 bases). Trimming took 5 bases from V and 6 from J, leaving 16 bases between them. The germline CDR1 and CDR2 sequences are LNHDA and SQIVND (reference sequence). This CDR3 region has 15 residues. This CDR3 is CASSSTGLLDEKLFF. Here the CDR3 DNA reads TGTGCCAGTAGTTCTACAGGGCTCTTGGATGAAAAACTGTTTTTT.

The CDR3 nucleotides read TGTGCCAGTAGTACACTAGCGGGGGACATTCAGTACTTC. Its protein product is CASSTLAGDIQYF. The rearrangement links TRBV19 to TRBJ2-4; 11 nucleotides agree with TRBD2. With V trimmed by 4 bases and J by 8 bases, 1 base remained unmatched. This CDR3 spans 13 amino acids. Per the germline V gene, CDR1 is LNHDA and CDR2 is SQIVND (reference sequence).

This clonotype was observed at least ten times. The CDR3 nucleotides read TGTGCCAGTCTTAGGGGACAGACCTCTGGAAACACCATATATTTT. Its translation is CASLRGQTSGNTIYF. The chain links TRBV12-3 or TRBV12-4 to TRBJ1-3, with TRBD1 identical over 7 bases. V gave up 9 bases and J gave up 0 bases; unmatched junction bases: 8. The CDR3 consists of 15 residues.

The genes are TRBV4-1 and TRBJ1-4; D perhaps matches TRBD1 (5 bases). Germline V lookup: CDR1 MGHRA, CDR2 YSYEKL. The ends were cut back, 3 bases at V and 8 bases at J, with 16 bases in the middle. CDR3 length: 15 amino acids. The CDR3 region has the DNA TGCGCCAGCAGCCATCGCACAGGTCCCGAAGAAAAACTGTTTTTT. Protein sequence: CASSHRTGPEEKLFF.

Only a few counts were recorded for this clonotype. This sequence joins TRBV10-3 and TRBJ2-1; 9 nucleotides align to TRBD2. This CDR3 comprises 16 residues. With 0 bases clipped from V and 8 bases from J, the junction kept 8 bases outside the gene matches. Germline lookup yields CDR1 ENHRY and CDR2 SYGVKD. The CDR3, as DNA: TGTGCCATCAGTGAGTCGATAGGGCGGGGGGGCGATGAGCAGTTCTTC. This gives the protein CAISESIGRGGDEQFF.

Comment on this clonotype: Given a much more abundant clone one base away, this may be a read error. This sequence joins TRBV7-6 and TRBJ1-1; 7 bases line up with TRBD1. The CDR3 has 12 amino acids. The germline gives CDR1 SGHVS, CDR2 FNYEAQ. CDR3 DNA: TGTACCAGCAGCTACAGGGGAACTGAAGCTTTCTTT. Residues: CTSSYRGTEAFF.

This clonotype showed up many times. This chain connects TRBV7-2 to TRBJ2-7; unclear D gene. Trimming shortened V by 4 bases and J by 0 bases, and 10 bases separated the two germline ends. This CDR3 contains 14 residues. Germline assignment: CDR1 SGHTA and CDR2 FQGNSA. CDR3 sequence reads: CASSSHVSSYEQYF. DNA of the CDR3: TGTGCCAGCAGCTCCCACGTGAGCTCCTACGAGCAGTACTTC.

The genes are TRBV20-1 and TRBJ2-7; D is perhaps TRBD2 (6 bases). This CDR3 contains 16 residues. Trimming shortened V by 0 bases and J by 6 bases, and 21 bases separated the two germline ends. CDR1 is DFQATT, CDR2 SNEGSKA, per germline (reference sequence). The CDR3, as DNA: TGCAGTGCTAGAGATCTCGGGGGACCCCCAAGGGGCGAGCAGTACTTC. Its translation: CSARDLGGPPRGEQYF.

In its sample, this clonotype was seen a few times. The chain combines TRBV4-1 with TRBJ2-7, with 8 bases that match TRBD2. The CDR3 runs to 15 residues. V gave up 0 bases and J gave up 3 bases; unmatched junction bases: 4. The germline gives CDR1 MGHRA, CDR2 YSYEKL. CDR3 DNA sequence: TGCGCCAGCAGCCAAGATTCCCTAGCGGGCTACGAGCAGTACTTC. This translates into CASSQDSLAGYEQYF.

This clonotype was seen only a few times. This sequence joins TRBV7-6 and TRBJ1-1; 7 bases are shared with TRBD1. J gave up 8 bases and V 5 bases, and 5 bases lay outside the gene matches. CDR1 SGHVS and CDR2 FNYEAQ come from the germline V gene. The CDR3 sequence is 12 residues long. The CDR3 region has the DNA TGTGCCAGCAGCACATCAGGGGGAGAAGCTTTCTTT. The encoded protein is CASSTSGGEAFF.

This clonotype was seen a few times. The chain links TRBV14 to TRBJ1-1, with D uncertain. Germline CDR1 is SGHDN and CDR2 is FVKESK. Between the trimmed V and J ends, which lost 4 bases and 1 base, there was a span of 16 bases. The CDR3 is made up of 16 amino acids. The CDR3 DNA follows: TGTGCCAGCAGCCCCCCCATTTATGAAGGGAACACTGAAGCTTTCTTT. Amino acid sequence: CASSPPIYEGNTEAFF.

A few counts support this clonotype. This sequence joins TRBV13 and TRBJ1-3; D is possibly TRBD1 (6 bases). This CDR3 spans 15 amino acids. The germline V and J ends were trimmed by 4 bases and 2 bases, with 12 bases remaining between them. CDR1 PRHDT and CDR2 FYEKMQ come from the germline V gene (reference sequence). CDR3 residues: CASSSARGAGNTIYF. CDR3 sequence (DNA): TGTGCCAGCAGCTCGGCTAGGGGGGCTGGAAACACCATATATTTT.

This chain connects TRBV29-1 to TRBJ1-2; a possible D gene is TRBD1 (6 bases). Trimming pared 1 base from V and 6 bases from J, leaving 9 bases between. Germline assignment: CDR1 SQVTM and CDR2 ANQGSEA. This CDR3 region has 12 residues. CDR3: CSVEGRQDGYTF. The CDR3 coding sequence is TGCAGCGTTGAAGGTCGACAGGATGGCTACACCTTC. The whole variable domain, filled in from reference TRBV29-1 and TRBJ1-2, reads SAVISQKPSRDICQRGTSLTIQCQVDSQVTMMFWYRQQPGQSLTLIATANQGSEATYESGFVIDKFPISRPNLTFSTLTVSNMSPEDSSIYLCSVEGRQDGYTFGSGTRLTVV.

This clonotype has a single count. V and J are TRBV6-8 and TRBJ1-1; D is possibly TRBD1 (6 bases). Trimming took off 9 bases at V and 5 bases at J, with 25 bases between the two ends. The germline V gene encodes CDR1 MNHGY and CDR2 SAAAGT. This CDR3 region has 16 residues. The CDR3 DNA sequence: TGTGCCAGAAGTCTCCTGGCCAGGGGCTCTCAGACTGAAGCTTTCTTT. Translated, it gives CARSLLARGSQTEAFF.

The V call is TRBV15, the J call TRBJ1-2; perhaps TRBD1 as D (6 bases). Germline V gives CDR1 LNHNV, CDR2 YYDKDF (reference sequence). Trimming shortened V by 3 bases and J by 2 bases, and 16 bases separated the two germline ends. The CDR3 runs 16 residues. The CDR3 here is CATSRDRDNNNYGYTF. The CDR3 DNA follows: TGTGCCACCAGCAGGGACCGGGACAACAACAACTATGGCTACACCTTC.

V gene TRBV7-4 combines with J gene TRBJ2-5, with D perhaps matching TRBD1 or TRBD2 (5 bases each). Per germline, CDR1 SGHVT and CDR2 SQSDAQ. V lost 1 base, J lost 0 bases, and 6 bases lay in between. The CDR3 runs to 14 residues. Here the CDR3 DNA reads TGTGCCAGCAGCTTAGGGGGGTACCAAGAGACCCAGTACTTC. It specifies CASSLGGYQETQYF. The whole variable domain, filled in from reference TRBV7-4 and TRBJ2-5, reads GAGVSQSPRYKVAKRGRDVALRCDSISGHVTLYWYRQTLGQGSEVLTYSQSDAQRDKSGRPSGRFSAERPERSVSTLKIQRTEQGDSAVYLCASSLGGYQETQYFGPGTRLLVL.

This clonotype has at least ten counts. CDR3 sequence: CASSFGTSGYNEQFF. DNA for the CDR3: TGTGCCAGCAGTTTCGGGACTAGCGGGTACAATGAGCAGTTCTTC. The rearrangement links TRBV12-3 or TRBV12-4 to TRBJ2-1; 12 bases map to TRBD2. The CDR3 is 15 residues long. The junction had 1 base not matched to a gene; V was cut back by 3 bases and J by 4 bases.